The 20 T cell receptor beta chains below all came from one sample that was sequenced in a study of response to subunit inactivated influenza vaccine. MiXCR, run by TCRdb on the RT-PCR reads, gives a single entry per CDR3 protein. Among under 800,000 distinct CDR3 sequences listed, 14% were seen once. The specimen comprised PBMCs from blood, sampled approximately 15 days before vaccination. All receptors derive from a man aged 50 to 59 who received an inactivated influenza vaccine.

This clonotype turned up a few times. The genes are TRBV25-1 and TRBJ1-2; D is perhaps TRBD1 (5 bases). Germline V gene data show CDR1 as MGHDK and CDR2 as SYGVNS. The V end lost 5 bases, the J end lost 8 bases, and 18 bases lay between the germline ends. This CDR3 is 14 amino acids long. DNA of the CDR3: TGTGCCAGCAGTCCTTCGGGAGGGGTGCGCGGCTACACCTTC. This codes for CASSPSGGVRGYTF.

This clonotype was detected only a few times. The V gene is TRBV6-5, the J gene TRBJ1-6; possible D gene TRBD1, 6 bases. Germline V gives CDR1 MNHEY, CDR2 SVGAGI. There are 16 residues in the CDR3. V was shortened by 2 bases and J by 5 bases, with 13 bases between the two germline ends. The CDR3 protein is CASSYAPGHHNSPLHF. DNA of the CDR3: TGTGCCAGCAGTTACGCGCCGGGACACCATAATTCACCCCTCCACTTT.

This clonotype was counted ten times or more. CDR3 bases: TGCGCCAGCAGCCAAGAACCGGTCTACGAGCAGTACTTC. The encoded protein is CASSQEPVYEQYF. V is TRBV4-1 and J is TRBJ2-7; D not resolved. Trimming left V 0 bases short and J 3 bases short, with 6 bases between. CDR1 and CDR2 from the germline V gene are MGHRA and YSYEKL. The CDR3 contains 13 residues.

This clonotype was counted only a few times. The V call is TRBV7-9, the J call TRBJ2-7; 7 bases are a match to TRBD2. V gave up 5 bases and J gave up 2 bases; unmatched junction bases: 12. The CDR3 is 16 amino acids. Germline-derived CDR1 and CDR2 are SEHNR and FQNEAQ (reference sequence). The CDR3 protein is CASSNPTSVGAYEQYF. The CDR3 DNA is TGTGCCAGCAGCAACCCCACTAGCGTGGGGGCCTACGAGCAGTACTTC.

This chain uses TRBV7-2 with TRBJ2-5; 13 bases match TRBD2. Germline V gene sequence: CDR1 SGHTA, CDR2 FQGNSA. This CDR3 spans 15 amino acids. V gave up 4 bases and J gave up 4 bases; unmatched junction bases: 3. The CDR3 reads CASSSTSGGLETQYF. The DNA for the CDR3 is TGTGCCAGCAGCTCGACTAGCGGGGGGCTAGAGACCCAGTACTTC.

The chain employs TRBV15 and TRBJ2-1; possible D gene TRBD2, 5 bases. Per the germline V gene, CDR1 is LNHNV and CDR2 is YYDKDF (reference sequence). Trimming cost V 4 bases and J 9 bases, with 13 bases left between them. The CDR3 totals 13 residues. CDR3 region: CATSNGKDSEQFF. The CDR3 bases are TGTGCCACCAGCAACGGGAAGGATAGTGAGCAGTTCTTC.

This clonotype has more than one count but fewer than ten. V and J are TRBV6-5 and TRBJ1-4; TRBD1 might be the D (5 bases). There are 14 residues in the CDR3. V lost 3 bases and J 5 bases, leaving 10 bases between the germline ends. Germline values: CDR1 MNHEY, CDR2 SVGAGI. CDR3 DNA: TGTGCCAGCAGTTATGTCGGGGGGAATGAAAAACTGTTTTTT. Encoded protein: CASSYVGGNEKLFF.

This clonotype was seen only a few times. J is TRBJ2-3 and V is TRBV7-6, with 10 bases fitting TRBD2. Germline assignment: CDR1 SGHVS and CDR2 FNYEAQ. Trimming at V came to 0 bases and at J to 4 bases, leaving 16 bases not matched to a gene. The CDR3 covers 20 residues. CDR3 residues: CASSLALASGSIGMADTQYF. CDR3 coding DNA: TGTGCCAGCAGCTTAGCGCTTGCTAGCGGGAGTATTGGGATGGCAGATACGCAGTATTTT.

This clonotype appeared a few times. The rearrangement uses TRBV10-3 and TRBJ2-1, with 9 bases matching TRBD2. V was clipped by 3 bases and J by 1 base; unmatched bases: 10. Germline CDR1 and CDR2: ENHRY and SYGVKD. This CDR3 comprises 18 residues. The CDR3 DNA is TGTGCCATCAGTGATGCCGATAGCGGGAGCGGGTCCTACAATGAGCAGTTCTTC. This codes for CAISDADSGSGSYNEQFF.

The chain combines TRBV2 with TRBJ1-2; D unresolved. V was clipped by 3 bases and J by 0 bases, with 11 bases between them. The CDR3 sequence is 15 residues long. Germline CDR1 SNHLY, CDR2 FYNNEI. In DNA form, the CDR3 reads TGTGCCAGCAGTGATTTTGTGGTGGCTAACTATGGCTACACCTTC. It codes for CASSDFVVANYGYTF.

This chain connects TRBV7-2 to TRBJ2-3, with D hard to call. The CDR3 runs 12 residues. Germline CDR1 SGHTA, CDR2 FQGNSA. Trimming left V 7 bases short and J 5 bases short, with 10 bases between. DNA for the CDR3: TGTGCCAGCAAGAATGCCGGAGATACGCAGTATTTT. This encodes CASKNAGDTQYF.

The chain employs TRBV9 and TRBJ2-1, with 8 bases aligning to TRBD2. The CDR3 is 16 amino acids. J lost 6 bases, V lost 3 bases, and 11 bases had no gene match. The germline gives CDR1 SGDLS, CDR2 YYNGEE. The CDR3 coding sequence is TGTGCCAGCAGCGCAATGGGCGGGAGGCCGATCAATGAGCAGTTCTTC. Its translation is CASSAMGGRPINEQFF.

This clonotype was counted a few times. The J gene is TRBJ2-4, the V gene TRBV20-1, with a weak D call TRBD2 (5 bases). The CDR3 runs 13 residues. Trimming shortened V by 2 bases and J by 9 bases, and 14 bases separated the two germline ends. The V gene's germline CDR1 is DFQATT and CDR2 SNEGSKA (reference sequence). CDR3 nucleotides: TGCAGTGCTAGATACGGGGTTGGAGGCATTCAGTACTTC. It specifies CSARYGVGGIQYF.

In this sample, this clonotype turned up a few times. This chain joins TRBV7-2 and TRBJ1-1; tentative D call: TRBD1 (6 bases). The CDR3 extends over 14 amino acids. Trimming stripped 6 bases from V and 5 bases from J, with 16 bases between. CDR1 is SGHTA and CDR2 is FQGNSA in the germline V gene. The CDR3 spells CASRVGGPETEAFF. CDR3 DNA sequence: TGTGCCAGCAGGGTAGGGGGGCCGGAGACTGAAGCTTTCTTT. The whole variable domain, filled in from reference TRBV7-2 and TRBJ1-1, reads GAGVSQSPSNKVTEKGKDVELRCDPISGHTALYWYRQSLGQGLEFLIYFQGNSAPDKSGLPSDRFSAERTGGSVSTLTIQRTQQEDSAVYLCASRVGGPETEAFFGQGTRLTVV.

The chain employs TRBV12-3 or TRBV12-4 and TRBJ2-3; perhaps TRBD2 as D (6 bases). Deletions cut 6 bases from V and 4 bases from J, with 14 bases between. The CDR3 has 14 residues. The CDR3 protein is CASSSTSRADTQYF. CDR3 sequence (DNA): TGTGCCAGCAGCTCTACTAGCCGCGCAGATACGCAGTATTTT.

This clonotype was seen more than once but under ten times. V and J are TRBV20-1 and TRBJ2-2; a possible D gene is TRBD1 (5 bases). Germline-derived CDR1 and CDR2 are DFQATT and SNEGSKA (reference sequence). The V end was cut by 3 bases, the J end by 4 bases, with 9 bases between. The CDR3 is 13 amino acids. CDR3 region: CSASQGSTGELFF. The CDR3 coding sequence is TGCAGTGCTAGTCAGGGCTCCACCGGGGAGCTGTTTTTT.

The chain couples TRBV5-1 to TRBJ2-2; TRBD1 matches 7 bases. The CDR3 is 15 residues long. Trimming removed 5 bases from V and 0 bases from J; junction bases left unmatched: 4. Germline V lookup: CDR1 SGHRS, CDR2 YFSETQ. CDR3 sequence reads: CASREGTANTGELFF. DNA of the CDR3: TGCGCCAGCAGGGAAGGGACAGCGAACACCGGGGAGCTGTTTTTT.

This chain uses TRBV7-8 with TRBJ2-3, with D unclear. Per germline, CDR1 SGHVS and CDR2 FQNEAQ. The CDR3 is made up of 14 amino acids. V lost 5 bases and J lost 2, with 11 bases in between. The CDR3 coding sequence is TGTGCCAGCAGCAATTGGGAAATCACAGATACGCAGTATTTT. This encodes CASSNWEITDTQYF.

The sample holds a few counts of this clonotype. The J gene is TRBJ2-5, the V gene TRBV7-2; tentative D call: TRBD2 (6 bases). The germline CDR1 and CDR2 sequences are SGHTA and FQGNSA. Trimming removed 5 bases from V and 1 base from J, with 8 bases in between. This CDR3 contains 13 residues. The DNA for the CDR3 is TGTGCCAGCAGCATACTAGCCCAAGAGACCCAGTACTTC. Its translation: CASSILAQETQYF. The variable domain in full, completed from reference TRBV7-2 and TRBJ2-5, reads GAGVSQSPSNKVTEKGKDVELRCDPISGHTALYWYRQSLGQGLEFLIYFQGNSAPDKSGLPSDRFSAERTGGSVSTLTIQRTQQEDSAVYLCASSILAQETQYFGPGTRLLVL.

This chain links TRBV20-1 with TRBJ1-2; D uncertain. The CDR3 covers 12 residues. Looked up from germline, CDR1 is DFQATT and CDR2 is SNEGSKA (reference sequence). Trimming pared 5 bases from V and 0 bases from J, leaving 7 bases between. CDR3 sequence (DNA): TGCAGTGCTTGGGCAGCTAACTATGGCTACACCTTC. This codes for CSAWAANYGYTF.